Below, 25 T cell receptor beta chains from the same sample are listed, as sequenced in a study of T cells in Graves' hyperthyroidism and ophthalmopathy. What was amplified from RNA transcripts were TCR beta CDR3 regions. First-round RT-PCR of the TCR CDR3 relied on the HTBI primer set. TCRdb re-called the multiplex PCR reads with MiXCR, one entry per CDR3 protein. Of about 530,000 distinct CDR3 sequences in the sample, over 15% were seen once. The sequenced material came from blood. These TCRs come from a woman between 18 and 29 years old with Graves' ophthalmopathy.

In its sample, this clonotype was seen many times. This chain links TRBV28 with TRBJ1-1; the D is unclear. The V end lost 5 bases, the J end lost 10 bases, and 20 bases lay between the germline ends. The CDR3 is made up of 14 amino acids. From germline, CDR1 is MDHEN and CDR2 SYDVKM. As DNA, the CDR3 is TGTGCCAGCAGTGATTCGGAACCCAAAGTTGGAGCTTTCTTT. Amino acids: CASSDSEPKVGAFF.

This clonotype has ten or more counts. The rearrangement links TRBV20-1 to TRBJ2-7; D is tentatively TRBD1 or TRBD2 (5 bases each). The germline V and J ends were trimmed by 1 base and 4 bases, with 17 bases remaining between them. The CDR3 has 15 residues. Germline V gene data show CDR1 as DFQATT and CDR2 as SNEGSKA (reference sequence). The CDR3 coding sequence is TGCAGTGCTAGAGCATCGGAACAGGAGGTATACGAGCAGTACTTC. Translating it yields CSARASEQEVYEQYF.

The chain carries TRBV30 and TRBJ1-2; 7 bases fit TRBD1. Germline V gene data show CDR1 as GTSNPN and CDR2 as SVGIG (reference sequence). CDR3 length equals 13 residues. With 0 bases clipped from V and 5 bases from J, the junction kept 3 bases outside the gene matches. DNA for the CDR3: TGTGCCTGGAGTGTACGGACAGGTTATGGCTACACCTTC. Translated: CAWSVRTGYGYTF.

In its sample, this clonotype was seen a few times. V usage is TRBV29-1 and J usage is TRBJ2-3; 9 positions agree with TRBD1. Germline V gene lookup returns CDR1 SQVTM and CDR2 ANQGSEA. V gave up 4 bases and J gave up 6 bases; unmatched junction bases: 5. This CDR3 comprises 13 residues. The CDR3 DNA is TGCAGCGTTGGGACAGGGGATTTTGATACGCAGTATTTT. Translated: CSVGTGDFDTQYF.

This clonotype was counted at least ten times. This sequence joins TRBV29-1 and TRBJ1-1, with 10 bases fitting TRBD1. Germline V gene data show CDR1 as SQVTM and CDR2 as ANQGSEA. V shed 7 bases and J 11 bases; nucleotides not matched to a gene: 4. This CDR3 has 10 residues. The CDR3 is CSGGTGEAFF. CDR3 DNA: TGCAGCGGTGGGACAGGGGAGGCTTTCTTT.

This clonotype was recorded a few times. The chain is built from TRBV18 and TRBJ1-6, with a possible D match to TRBD1 (5 bases). This CDR3 spans 15 amino acids. Trimming took off 6 bases at V and 7 bases at J, with 16 bases between the two ends. Germline V gives CDR1 KGHSH, CDR2 LQKENI. The CDR3 loop reads CASSLKEGYNSPLHF. The CDR3 nucleotides read TGTGCCAGCTCTCTAAAGGAGGGGTACAATTCACCCCTCCACTTT.

This clonotype turned up a few times. The chain has TRBV19 and TRBJ1-5; a possible D gene is TRBD1 (5 bases). The V gene lost 3 bases and the J gene lost 4 bases, with 13 bases spanning the gap. The CDR3 has 15 residues. Germline CDR1 is LNHDA and CDR2 is SQIVND (reference sequence). The CDR3 sequence: CASSIRDSHNQPQHF. The CDR3 DNA reads as TGTGCCAGTAGTATCCGGGACTCCCATAATCAGCCCCAGCATTTT.

The V call is TRBV6-2 or TRBV6-3, the J call TRBJ2-3; D uncertain. The V gene lost 5 bases and the J gene lost 2 bases, with 8 bases spanning the gap. The CDR3 is 13 residues long. Germline CDR1 reads MNHEY; CDR2 reads SVGEGT. CDR3 nucleotide sequence: TGTGCCAGCAGTCCTTACAACACAGATACGCAGTATTTT. Its translation: CASSPYNTDTQYF.

The chain uses TRBV20-1 and TRBJ1-4; D gene uncertain. Between the trimmed V and J ends, which lost 2 bases and 7 bases, there was a span of 11 bases. The V gene's germline CDR1 is DFQATT and CDR2 SNEGSKA (reference sequence). The CDR3 totals 13 residues. The CDR3 is CSARRVEGEKLFF. The CDR3 DNA reads as TGCAGTGCTAGAAGGGTCGAAGGTGAAAAACTGTTTTTT.

The chain is built from TRBV6-1 and TRBJ2-4, with D possibly matching TRBD2 (7 bases). Germline CDR1 MNHNS, CDR2 SASEGT. This CDR3 spans 15 amino acids. Trimming cost V 4 bases and J 1 base, with 11 bases left between them. CDR3 loop: CASSGGGPAKNIQYF. The DNA of the CDR3 is TGTGCCAGCAGTGGGGGGGGGCCTGCCAAAAACATTCAGTACTTC.

This chain links TRBV5-8 with TRBJ2-1; 11 positions agree with TRBD2. CDR3 length: 15 residues. V was pared by 6 bases and J by 4 bases, with 6 bases of the junction left unmatched. In germline, CDR1 is SGHTS, CDR2 YDEGEE. CDR3 nucleotide sequence: TGTGCCAGCACTACAGGGACTAGCGGTTACAATGAGCAGTTCTTC. It is translated as CASTTGTSGYNEQFF.

In this sample, this clonotype turned up many times. The chain has TRBV7-9 and TRBJ2-1; 10 nucleotides align to TRBD2. CDR1 is SEHNR, CDR2 FQNEAQ, per germline (reference sequence). Losses at the gene ends were 2 bases for V and 1 base for J; bases not matched to a gene: 14. The CDR3 is 20 amino acids. The DNA of the CDR3 is TGTGCCAGCAGCTTAAGGTCCCAGCGGGAGGGCCGAAGATCCTACAATGAGCAGTTCTTC. Its protein product is CASSLRSQREGRRSYNEQFF.

The J gene is TRBJ2-7, the V gene TRBV3-1, with 13 positions matching TRBD2. J lost 5 bases, V lost 2 bases, and 3 bases had no gene match. Germline CDR1 LGHDT, CDR2 YNNKEL (reference sequence). The CDR3 runs to 15 residues. CDR3 sequence: CASSQTSGGANEQYF. CDR3 coding DNA: TGTGCCAGCAGCCAAACTAGCGGGGGGGCCAACGAGCAGTACTTC.

This clonotype showed up just a few times. The chain carries TRBV27 and TRBJ2-2, with D maybe TRBD2 (7 bases). CDR1 MNHEY and CDR2 SMNVEV come from the germline V gene (reference sequence). CDR3 length: 16 residues. V shed 2 bases and J shed 4 bases, with 14 bases lying between them. The CDR3 sequence is CASSLVGGRITGELFF. The DNA of the CDR3 is TGTGCCAGCAGTTTAGTCGGGGGGCGAATCACCGGGGAGCTGTTTTTT.

The chain couples TRBV28 to TRBJ1-6; TRBD1 is a possible D gene (5 bases). Germline V gene sequence: CDR1 MDHEN, CDR2 SYDVKM. Trimming left V 3 bases short and J 10 bases short, with 22 bases between. CDR3 length equals 17 residues. The CDR3 here is CASSFRRQTGLRSPLHF. DNA for the CDR3: TGTGCCAGCAGTTTCCGGAGACAGACGGGGTTAAGATCACCCCTCCACTTT.

The chain recombines TRBV30 with TRBJ2-5; 9 bases agree with TRBD2. The CDR3 totals 16 residues. The germline gives CDR1 GTSNPN, CDR2 SVGIG (reference sequence). V lost 0 bases and J lost 5; bases outside the gene matches: 10. Written as DNA, the CDR3 is TGTGCCTGGAGTGTCTGGGCTAGCGGGATAGGTGAGACCCAGTACTTC. Encoded protein: CAWSVWASGIGETQYF.

This chain connects TRBV27 to TRBJ1-1; TRBD1 matches 9 bases. The CDR3 sequence is 16 residues long. The germline V gene has CDR1 MNHEY and CDR2 SMNVEV (reference sequence). The ends lost 3 bases at V and 3 bases at J; junction bases unmatched: 8. The CDR3 DNA follows: TGTGCCAGCAGTTTGGGGACAGGGATAGTGGACACTGAAGCTTTCTTT. Translating it yields CASSLGTGIVDTEAFF.

This clonotype has ten or more counts. The chain employs TRBV30 and TRBJ1-2; TRBD1 aligns across 9 bases. With V trimmed by 4 bases and J by 6 bases, 6 bases remained unmatched. Germline V CDR1 and CDR2: GTSNPN, SVGIG (reference sequence). The CDR3 extends over 13 amino acids. CDR3 sequence reads: CAWNRDRANGYTF. The CDR3 bases are TGTGCCTGGAATAGGGACAGGGCGAATGGCTACACCTTC.

This clonotype was seen repeatedly, ten times or more. This chain connects TRBV27 to TRBJ1-1, with D possibly being TRBD1 (5 bases). The ends were cut back, 4 bases at V and 8 bases at J, with 17 bases in the middle. CDR1 MNHEY and CDR2 SMNVEV come from the germline V gene (reference sequence). The CDR3 consists of 14 residues. The CDR3 DNA is TGTGCCAGCAGTTCGGGGACGGCCAACTCAGAAGCTTTCTTT. Its translation is CASSSGTANSEAFF.

This clonotype was observed a handful of times. A clone one base away is much larger, so this may be a read error. The rearrangement links TRBV5-1 to TRBJ1-1, with unresolved D. The CDR3 runs to 13 residues. Trimming took 0 bases from V and 3 from J, leaving 6 bases between them. Germline-derived CDR1 and CDR2 are SGHRS and YFSETQ. The chain's CDR3 is CASSLEWDTEAFF. The CDR3 coding sequence is TGCGCCAGCAGCTTGGAGTGGGACACTGAAGCTTTCTTT.

This clonotype was seen repeatedly, ten times or more. The rearrangement joins TRBV30 to TRBJ1-3; unclear D gene. The CDR3 contains 13 residues. Trimming cost V 2 bases and J 4 bases, with 9 bases left between them. Per the germline V gene, CDR1 is GTSNPN and CDR2 is SVGIG (reference sequence). The CDR3 DNA sequence: TGTGCCTGGAGTCTCCTAGGGGGAAACACCATATATTTT. Translation: CAWSLLGGNTIYF.

This clonotype was recorded at least ten times. The rearrangement uses TRBV7-6 and TRBJ2-5; possibly TRBD2 for D (6 bases). Deletions cut 1 base from V and 2 bases from J, with 11 bases between. Germline V gives CDR1 SGHVS, CDR2 FNYEAQ. The CDR3 has 15 residues. The CDR3 region is CASSLGVGLQETQYF. The CDR3 coding sequence is TGTGCCAGCAGCTTAGGGGTGGGACTGCAAGAGACCCAGTACTTC.

This clonotype was counted many times. The rearrangement links TRBV6-1 to TRBJ2-1, with 7 bases fitting TRBD2. V lost 5 bases to trimming and J lost 4 bases; unmatched junction nucleotides: 5. Per the germline V gene, CDR1 is MNHNS and CDR2 is SASEGT. The CDR3 spans 14 residues. The CDR3 bases are TGTGCCAGCAGTTGGGCGGGAGAGTACAATGAGCAGTTCTTC. As protein: CASSWAGEYNEQFF.

This clonotype was detected many times. The genes are TRBV10-3 and TRBJ1-1, with TRBD1 matching over 9 bases. The CDR3 runs 14 residues. Germline CDR1 is ENHRY and CDR2 is SYGVKD. V lost 7 bases, J lost 1 base, and 4 bases stayed unmatched. This chain's CDR3 is CAITWDRANTEAFF. The CDR3 DNA reads TGTGCCATCACCTGGGACAGGGCGAACACTGAAGCTTTCTTT.

CDR3 sequence reads: CASSLGSGAYEQFF. In DNA, the CDR3 is TGTGCCAGCAGCTTAGGTAGCGGGGCTTATGAGCAGTTCTTC. This chain uses TRBV11-2 with TRBJ2-1; TRBD2 matches at 8 bases. From germline, CDR1 is SGHAT and CDR2 FQNNGV. The junction had 4 bases not matched to a gene; V was cut back by 1 base and J by 8 bases. The CDR3 contains 14 residues.